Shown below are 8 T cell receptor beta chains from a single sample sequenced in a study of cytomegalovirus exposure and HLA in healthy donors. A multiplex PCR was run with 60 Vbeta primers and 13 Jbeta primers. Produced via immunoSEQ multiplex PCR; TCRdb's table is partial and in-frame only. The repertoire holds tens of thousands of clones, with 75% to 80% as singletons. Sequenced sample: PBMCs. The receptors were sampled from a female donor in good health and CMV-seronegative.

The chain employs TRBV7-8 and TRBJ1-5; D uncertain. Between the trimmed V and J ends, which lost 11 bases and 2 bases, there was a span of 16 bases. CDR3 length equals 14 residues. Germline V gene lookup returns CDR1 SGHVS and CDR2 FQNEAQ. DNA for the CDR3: TGTGCCGGCTCCGCACTGGCGGGCAATCAGCCCCAGCATTTT. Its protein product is CAGSALAGNQPQHF.

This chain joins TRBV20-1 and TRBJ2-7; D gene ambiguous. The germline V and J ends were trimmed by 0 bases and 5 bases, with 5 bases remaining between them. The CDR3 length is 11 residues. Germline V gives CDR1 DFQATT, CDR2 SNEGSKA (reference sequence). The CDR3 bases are TGCAGTGCTAGAGAAAACAACGAGCAGTACTTC. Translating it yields CSARENNEQYF.

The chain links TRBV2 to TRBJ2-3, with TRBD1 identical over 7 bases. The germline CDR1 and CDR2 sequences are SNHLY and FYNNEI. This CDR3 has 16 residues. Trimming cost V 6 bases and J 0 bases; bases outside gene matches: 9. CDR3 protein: CASRRTGAASTDTQYF. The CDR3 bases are TGTGCCAGCAGAAGAACAGGGGCGGCAAGCACAGATACGCAGTATTTT. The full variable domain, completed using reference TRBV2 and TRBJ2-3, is EPEVTQTPSHQVTQMGQEVILRCVPISNHLYFYWYRQILGQKVEFLVSFYNNEISEKSEIFDDQFSVERPDGSNFTLKIRSTKLEDSAMYFCASRRTGAASTDTQYFGPGTRLTVL.

The CDR3 sequence: CASSQEWVGRGGNTEAFF. CDR3 DNA sequence: TGCGCCAGCAGCCAAGAATGGGTCGGGCGGGGTGGGAACACTGAAGCTTTCTTT. This sequence joins TRBV4-1 and TRBJ1-1; D is undetermined. This CDR3 region has 18 residues. The ends were cut back, 0 bases at V and 1 base at J, with 18 bases in the middle. From germline, CDR1 is MGHRA and CDR2 YSYEKL.

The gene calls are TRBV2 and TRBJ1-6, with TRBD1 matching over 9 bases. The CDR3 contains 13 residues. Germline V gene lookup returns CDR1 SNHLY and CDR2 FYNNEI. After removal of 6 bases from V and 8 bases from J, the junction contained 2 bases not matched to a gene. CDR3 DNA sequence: TGTGCCAGCAGGGGGACAGGGCATTCACCCCTCCACTTT. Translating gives CASRGTGHSPLHF. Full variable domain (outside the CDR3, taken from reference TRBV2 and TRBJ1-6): EPEVTQTPSHQVTQMGQEVILRCVPISNHLYFYWYRQILGQKVEFLVSFYNNEISEKSEIFDDQFSVERPDGSNFTLKIRSTKLEDSAMYFCASRGTGHSPLHFGNGTRLTVT.

For the CDR3, the DNA is TGTGCCAGCAGCTTAGGCGTTCGGGTAAACTATGGCTACACCTTC. Amino acid sequence: CASSLGVRVNYGYTF. This chain joins TRBV13 and TRBJ1-2; D is unclear. This CDR3 is built from 15 residues. CDR1 and CDR2 from the germline V gene are PRHDT and FYEKMQ (reference sequence). V lost 0 bases to trimming and J lost 2 bases, with 10 bases between them.

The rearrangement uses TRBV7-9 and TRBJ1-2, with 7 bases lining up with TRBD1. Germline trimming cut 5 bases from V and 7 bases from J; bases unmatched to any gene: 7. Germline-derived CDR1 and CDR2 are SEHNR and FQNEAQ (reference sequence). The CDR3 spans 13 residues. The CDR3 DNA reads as TGTGCCAGCAGCGCGACAGGGTTTTGTGGCTACACCTTC. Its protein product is CASSATGFCGYTF.

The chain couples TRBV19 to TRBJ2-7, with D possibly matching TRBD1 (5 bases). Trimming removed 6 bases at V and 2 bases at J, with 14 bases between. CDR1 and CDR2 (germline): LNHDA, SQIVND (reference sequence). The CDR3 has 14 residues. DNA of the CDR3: TGTGCCAGTAGCCCTACAGGAACGACCTACGAGCAGTACTTC. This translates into CASSPTGTTYEQYF.